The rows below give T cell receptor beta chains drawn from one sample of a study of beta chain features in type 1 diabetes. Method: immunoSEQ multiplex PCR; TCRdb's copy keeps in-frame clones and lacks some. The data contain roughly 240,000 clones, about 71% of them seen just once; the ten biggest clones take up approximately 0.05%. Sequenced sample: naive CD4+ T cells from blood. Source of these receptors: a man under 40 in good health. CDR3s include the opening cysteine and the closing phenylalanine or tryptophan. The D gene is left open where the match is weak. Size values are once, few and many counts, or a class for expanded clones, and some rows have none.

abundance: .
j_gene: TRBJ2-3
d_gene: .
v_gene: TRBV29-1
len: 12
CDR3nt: TGCAGCGGGGGAAGCGGAACAGATACGCAGTATTTT
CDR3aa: CSGGSGTDTQYF

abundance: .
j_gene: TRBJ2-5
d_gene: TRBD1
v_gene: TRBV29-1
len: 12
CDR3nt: TGCAGCGTTGCCCGGGACCAGGGGGCCCAGTACTTC
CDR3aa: CSVARDQGAQYF

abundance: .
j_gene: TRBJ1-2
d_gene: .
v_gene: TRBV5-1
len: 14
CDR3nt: TGCGCCAGCAGCCTAGGACAGACCACCTATGGCTACACCTTC
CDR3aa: CASSLGQTTYGYTF

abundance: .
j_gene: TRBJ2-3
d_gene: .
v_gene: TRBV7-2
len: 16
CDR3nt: TGTGCCAGCAGCTCCCGTAGGGACACCCGCACAGATACGCAGTATTTT
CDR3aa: CASSSRRDTRTDTQYF

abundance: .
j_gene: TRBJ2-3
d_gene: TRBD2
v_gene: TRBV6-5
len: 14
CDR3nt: TGTGCCAGCAGCCGGACTAGCTCCACAGATACGCAGTATTTT
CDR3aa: CASSRTSSTDTQYF

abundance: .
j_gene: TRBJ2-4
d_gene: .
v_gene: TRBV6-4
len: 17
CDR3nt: TGTGCCAGCAGTGACGTTGAGGAGACGGAGAAGCAAAACATTCAGTACTTC
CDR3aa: CASSDVEETEKQNIQYF

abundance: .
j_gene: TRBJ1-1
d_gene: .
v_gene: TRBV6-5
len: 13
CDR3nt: TGTGCCAGCAGTAAGACAAGAAACACTGAAGCTTTCTTT
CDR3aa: CASSKTRNTEAFF

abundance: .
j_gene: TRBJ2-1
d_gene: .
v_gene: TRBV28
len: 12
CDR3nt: TGTGCCAGCAGTTTTGCTTACAATGAGCAGTTCTTC
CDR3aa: CASSFAYNEQFF

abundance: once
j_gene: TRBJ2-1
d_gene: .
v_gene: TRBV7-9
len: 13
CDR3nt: TGTGCCAGCAGCTTAGACACATTGGCTGAGCAGTTCTTC
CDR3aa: CASSLDTLAEQFF

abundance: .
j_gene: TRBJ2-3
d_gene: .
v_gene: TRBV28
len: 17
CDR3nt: TGTGCCAGCAGTTTACCAGGGGCACCAGGCCTGACAGATACGCAGTATTTT
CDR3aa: CASSLPGAPGLTDTQYF

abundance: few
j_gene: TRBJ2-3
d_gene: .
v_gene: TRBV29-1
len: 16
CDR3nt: TGCAGCGTTGAAGATCTTCCGCAGGGGCGCACAGATACGCAGTATTTT
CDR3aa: CSVEDLPQGRTDTQYF

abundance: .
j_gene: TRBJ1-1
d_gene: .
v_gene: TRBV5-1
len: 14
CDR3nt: TGCGCCAGCAGCTTGGAGATCACAGGAGCTGAAGCTTTCTTT
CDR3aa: CASSLEITGAEAFF

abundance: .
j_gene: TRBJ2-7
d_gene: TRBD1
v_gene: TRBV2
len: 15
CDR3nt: TGTGCCAGCAGGTTGGGAACAGGGGGACCTCTCGAGCAGTACTTC
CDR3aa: CASRLGTGGPLEQYF

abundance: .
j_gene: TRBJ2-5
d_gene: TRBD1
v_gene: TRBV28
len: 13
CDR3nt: TGTGCCAGCAGCCTCCGACAGGGAGAGACCCAGTACTTC
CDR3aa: CASSLRQGETQYF

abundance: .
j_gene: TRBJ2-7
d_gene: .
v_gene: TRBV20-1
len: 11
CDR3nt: TGCAGTGCTAGAGGGCTAGTCGAGCAGTACTTC
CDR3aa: CSARGLVEQYF

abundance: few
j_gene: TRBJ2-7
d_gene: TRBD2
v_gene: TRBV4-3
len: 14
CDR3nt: TGCGCCAGCAGCCAAGCAGCGGGAGGGCTCGAGCAGTACTTC
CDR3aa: CASSQAAGGLEQYF

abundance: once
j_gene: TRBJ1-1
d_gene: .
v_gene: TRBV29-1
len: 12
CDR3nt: TGCAGCGTTGTCAGGGTGAACACTGAAGCTTTCTTT
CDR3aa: CSVVRVNTEAFF

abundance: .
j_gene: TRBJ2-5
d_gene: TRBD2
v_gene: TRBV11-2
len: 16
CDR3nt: TGTGCCAGCAGCACTTCTAGCGGGGGGGCCGTTGAGACCCAGTACTTC
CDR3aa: CASSTSSGGAVETQYF

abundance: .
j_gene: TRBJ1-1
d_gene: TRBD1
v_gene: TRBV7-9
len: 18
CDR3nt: TGTGCCAGCAGCTTAAGGAGTTTTGGTCGACAGGGAGGGACTGAAGCTTTCTTT
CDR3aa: CASSLRSFGRQGGTEAFF

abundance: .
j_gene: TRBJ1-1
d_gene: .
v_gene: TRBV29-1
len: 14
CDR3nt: TGCAGCGTCGTATCCCAGGACAGCGTGGTACCTGCTTTCTTT
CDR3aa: CSVVSQDSVVPAFF

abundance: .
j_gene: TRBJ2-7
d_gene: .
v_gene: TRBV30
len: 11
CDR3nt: TGTGCCTGGGGCTTAGCCTACGAGCAGTACTTC
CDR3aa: CAWGLAYEQYF

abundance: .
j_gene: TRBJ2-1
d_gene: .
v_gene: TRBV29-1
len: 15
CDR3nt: TGCAGCGCCCGAGCAGGGGTCAGCTCCTACAATGAGCAGTTCTTC
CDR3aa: CSARAGVSSYNEQFF

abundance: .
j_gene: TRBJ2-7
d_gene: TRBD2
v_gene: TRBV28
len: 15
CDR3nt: TGTGCCAGCAGCACCAGCGGGAGAATGTCCTACGAGCAGTACTTC
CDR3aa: CASSTSGRMSYEQYF

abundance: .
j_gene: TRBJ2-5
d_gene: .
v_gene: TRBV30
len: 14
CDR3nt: TGTGCCTGGAGTACTAGTAGGGTCCAAGAGACCCAGTACTTC
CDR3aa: CAWSTSRVQETQYF

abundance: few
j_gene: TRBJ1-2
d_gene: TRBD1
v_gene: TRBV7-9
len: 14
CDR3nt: TGTGCCAGCAGCCTCGGACAGGTCTTGGGTGGCTACACCTTC
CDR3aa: CASSLGQVLGGYTF

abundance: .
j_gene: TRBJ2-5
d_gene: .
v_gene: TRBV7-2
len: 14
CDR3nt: TGTGCCAGCAGTAAACAACAGGGTTCCCAGACCCAGTACTTC
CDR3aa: CASSKQQGSQTQYF

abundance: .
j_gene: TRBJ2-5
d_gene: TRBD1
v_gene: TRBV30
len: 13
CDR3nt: TGTGCCTGGAGTTCAGGGGGCAGGGAGACCCAGTACTTC
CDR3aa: CAWSSGGRETQYF

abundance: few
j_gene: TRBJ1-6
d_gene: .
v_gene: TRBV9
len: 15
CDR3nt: TGTGCCAGCAGCGTAGAGGGTGGCTATAATTCACCCCTCCACTTT
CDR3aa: CASSVEGGYNSPLHF

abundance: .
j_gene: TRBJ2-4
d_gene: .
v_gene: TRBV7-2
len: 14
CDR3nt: TGTGCCAGCAGCTTTGGACTAAGGGAAAACATTCAGTACTTC
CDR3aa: CASSFGLRENIQYF

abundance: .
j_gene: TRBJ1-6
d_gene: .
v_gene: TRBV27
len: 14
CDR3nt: TGTGCCAGCAGTCGGACGGTCTTCAATTCACCCCTCCACTTT
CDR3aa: CASSRTVFNSPLHF

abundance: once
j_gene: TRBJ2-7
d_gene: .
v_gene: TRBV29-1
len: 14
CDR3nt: TGCAGCGTGCAGAAGGGGGGCTCAAGCCCCGAGCAGTACTTC
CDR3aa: CSVQKGGSSPEQYF

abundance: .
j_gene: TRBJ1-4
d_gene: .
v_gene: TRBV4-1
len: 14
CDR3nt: TGCGCCAGCAGTGCTGAAGCAACTAATGAAAAACTGTTTTTT
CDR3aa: CASSAEATNEKLFF

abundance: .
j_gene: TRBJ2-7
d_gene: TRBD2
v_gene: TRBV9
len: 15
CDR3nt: TGTGCCAGCAGCTTGGGGACTAGCGAACGCTACGAGCAGTACTTC
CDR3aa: CASSLGTSERYEQYF

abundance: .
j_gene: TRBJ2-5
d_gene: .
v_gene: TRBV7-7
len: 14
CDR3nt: TGTGCCAGCAGCCCGGAGCCCTTCTTGGGGACCCAGTACTTC
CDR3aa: CASSPEPFLGTQYF

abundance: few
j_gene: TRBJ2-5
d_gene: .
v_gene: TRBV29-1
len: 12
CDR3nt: TGCAGCGTTCTACTAGGTGAAGAGACCCAGTACTTC
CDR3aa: CSVLLGEETQYF

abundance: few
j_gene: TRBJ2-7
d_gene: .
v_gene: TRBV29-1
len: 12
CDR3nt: TGCAGCGTCGCGTTTTCGACGGGTGAGCAGTACTTC
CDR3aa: CSVAFSTGEQYF

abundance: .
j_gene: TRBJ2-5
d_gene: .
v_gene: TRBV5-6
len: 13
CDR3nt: TGTGCCAGCAGCTTGACTAGAGTGGGGACCCAGTACTTC
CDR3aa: CASSLTRVGTQYF

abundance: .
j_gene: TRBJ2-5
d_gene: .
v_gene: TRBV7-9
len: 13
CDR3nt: TGTGCCAGCAGCCCGTTTCCGCAAGAGACCCAGTACTTC
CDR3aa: CASSPFPQETQYF

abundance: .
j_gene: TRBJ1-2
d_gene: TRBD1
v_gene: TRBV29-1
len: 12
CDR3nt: TGCAGCGTTACCGCAGGGGGCGGAGGCTACACCTTC
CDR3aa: CSVTAGGGGYTF

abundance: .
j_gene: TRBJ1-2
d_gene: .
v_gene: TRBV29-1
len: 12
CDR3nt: TGCAGCGTTGCGCAGGGGAACTATGGCTACACCTTC
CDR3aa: CSVAQGNYGYTF

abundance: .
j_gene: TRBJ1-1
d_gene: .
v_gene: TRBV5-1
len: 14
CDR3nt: TGCGCCAGCAGCTTGGAAGGCAGGGGAACTGAAGCTTTCTTT
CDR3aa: CASSLEGRGTEAFF

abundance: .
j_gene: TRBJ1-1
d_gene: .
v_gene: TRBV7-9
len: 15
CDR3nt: TGTGCCAGCAGCGCAACCGACAGGAGGAACACTGAAGCTTTCTTT
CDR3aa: CASSATDRRNTEAFF

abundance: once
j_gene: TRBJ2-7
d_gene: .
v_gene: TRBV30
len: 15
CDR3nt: TGTGCCTGGAGTGGAGCGGTTTTTAGCTCCTACGAGCAGTACTTC
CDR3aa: CAWSGAVFSSYEQYF

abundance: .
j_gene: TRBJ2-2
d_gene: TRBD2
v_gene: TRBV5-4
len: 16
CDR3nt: TGTGCCAGCAGCCCTGGACTAGCGGGAGTGGACGGGGAGCTGTTTTTT
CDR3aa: CASSPGLAGVDGELFF

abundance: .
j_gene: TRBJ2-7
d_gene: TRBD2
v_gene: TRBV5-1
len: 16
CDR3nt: TGCGCCAGCAGCGGGGGACTAGCCTCGAGCTCCTACGAGCAGTACTTC
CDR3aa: CASSGGLASSSYEQYF

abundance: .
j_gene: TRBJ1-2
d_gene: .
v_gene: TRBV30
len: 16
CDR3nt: TGTGCCTGGAGTGTCCCCCTCCGGACGCCCTGGGGGGGCTACACCTTC
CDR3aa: CAWSVPLRTPWGGYTF

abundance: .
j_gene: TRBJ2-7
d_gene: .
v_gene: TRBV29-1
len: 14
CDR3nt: TGCAGCGTTGGTTCCCGCCTGGACGCCTACGAGCAGTACTTC
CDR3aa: CSVGSRLDAYEQYF

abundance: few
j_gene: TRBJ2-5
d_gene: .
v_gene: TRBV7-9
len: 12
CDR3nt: TGTGCCAGCACCCCAGGCGTAGAGACCCAGTACTTC
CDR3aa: CASTPGVETQYF

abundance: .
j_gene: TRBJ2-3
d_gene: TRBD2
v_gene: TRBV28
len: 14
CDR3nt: TGTGCCAGCAGTTTAGCGGGAGTAGCAGATACGCAGTATTTT
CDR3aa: CASSLAGVADTQYF

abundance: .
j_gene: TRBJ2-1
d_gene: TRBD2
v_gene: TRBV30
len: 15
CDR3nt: TGTGCCTGGAGTGAACAACTAGCGGGAGGCAATGAGCAGTTCTTC
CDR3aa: CAWSEQLAGGNEQFF

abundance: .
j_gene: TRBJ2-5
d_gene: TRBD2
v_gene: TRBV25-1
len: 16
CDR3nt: TGTGCCAGCAGTGAATGGGTAGCGGGAGGAAAAGAGACCCAGTACTTC
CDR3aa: CASSEWVAGGKETQYF

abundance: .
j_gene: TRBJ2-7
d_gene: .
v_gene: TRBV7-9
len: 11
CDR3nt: TGTGCCAGCAGCTCCACTTACGAGCAGTACTTC
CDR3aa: CASSSTYEQYF

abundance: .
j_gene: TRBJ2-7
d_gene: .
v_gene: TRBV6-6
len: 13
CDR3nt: TGTGCCAGCAGTTACGCAGACTTGTACGAGCAGTACTTC
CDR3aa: CASSYADLYEQYF

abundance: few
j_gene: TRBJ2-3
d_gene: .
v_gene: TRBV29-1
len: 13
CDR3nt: TGCAGCGTTACAGGGAGACTGGCAGATACGCAGTATTTT
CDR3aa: CSVTGRLADTQYF

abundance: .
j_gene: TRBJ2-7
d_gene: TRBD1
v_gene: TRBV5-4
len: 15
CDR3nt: TGTGCCAGCAGCGCCTACAGGGGGAACGCCTACGAGCAGTACTTC
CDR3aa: CASSAYRGNAYEQYF

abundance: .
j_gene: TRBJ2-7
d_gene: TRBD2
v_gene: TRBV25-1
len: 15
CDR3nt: TGTGCCAGCAGTGAACTAGCGGGAGGGAAGAACGAGCAGTACTTC
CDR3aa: CASSELAGGKNEQYF

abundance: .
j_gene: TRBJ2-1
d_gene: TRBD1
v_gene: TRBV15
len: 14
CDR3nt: TGTGCCACCAGCCGGACAGGGCCCTACAATGAGCAGTTCTTC
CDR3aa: CATSRTGPYNEQFF

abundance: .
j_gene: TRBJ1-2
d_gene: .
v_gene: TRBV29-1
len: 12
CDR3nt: TGCAGCATAATGGGACCGAACTATGGCTACACCTTC
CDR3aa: CSIMGPNYGYTF

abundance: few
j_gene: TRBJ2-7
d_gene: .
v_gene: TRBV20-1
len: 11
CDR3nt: TGCAGTGCTAGTTCCGGGAGCGAGCAGTACTTC
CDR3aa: CSASSGSEQYF

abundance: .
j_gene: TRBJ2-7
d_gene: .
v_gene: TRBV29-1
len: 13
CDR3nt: TGCAGCGTTGAAGATCAGGGTTGGTACGAGCAGTACTTC
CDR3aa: CSVEDQGWYEQYF